Given below is one T cell receptor beta chain in context. This sample was included in a study of blood T cell repertoires in COVID-19. Turning to the study itself: COVID-19 samples collected from the United States, Italy and Spain covered acute and convalescent phases. Sample material is recorded as cDNA or gDNA derived from T cells, B-cell-depleted T cells, or PBMCs.

As originally analysed: Estimates of nucleated cell counts were drawn from the amplification of reference gene primers. The protocol was immunoSEQ multiplex PCR, while the TCRdb copy is restricted to in-frame clones and leaves out a portion. D and trimming come from the DNA, and the V and J calls and clone size come from that table. The table includes some 430,000 clones, 90% detected once. CDR1 and CDR2 from the germline V gene are LNHDA and SQIVND (reference sequence). The CDR3 spans 15 residues. The V and J ends lost 4 bases and 6 bases, in that order; junction bases with no gene match: 5. Two negative PCRs, clearance, or symptom resolution were required of recovered Cohort 3 donors.

The gene calls are TRBV19 and TRBJ2-1; 11 bases agree with TRBD2. This receptor was taken from a man aged 18 to 29 who had recovered from COVID-19. Sequenced: PBMCs or T cells enriched from blood (not recorded which). CDR3 nucleotides: TGTGCCAGTAGTACCTTAGCGGGAGGGGTCAATGAGCAGTTCTTC. Protein: CASSTLAGGVNEQFF.